The rows below give T cell receptor beta chains drawn from one sample of a study of spatial heterogeneity in lung cancer. TCRdb independently ran MiXCR on the 5' RACE reads; one entry per CDR3 protein. Among under 75,000 distinct CDR3 sequences listed, 13% were seen once. The sample here was PBMCs, taken at surgery. The receptors were gathered from a male donor with early-stage non-small cell lung cancer. CDR3s include the opening cysteine and the closing phenylalanine or tryptophan. The D gene is left open where the match is weak. Where a row states a size, it is once, few, many or the class of an expanded clone; other rows omit it.

clone size	V gene	D gene	J gene	CDR3 DNA	CDR3 protein
many	TRBV4-3	TRBD1	TRBJ2-7	TGCGCCAGCAGCCAAGGGACAGGGGTCCCCTACGAGCAGTACTTC	CASSQGTGVPYEQYF
-	TRBV19	-	TRBJ2-7	TGTGCCAGCTCCAGGACCGGGGAGCAGTACTTC	CASSRTGEQYF
few	TRBV7-2	TRBD1	TRBJ2-5	TGTGCCAGCAGCCTCAACGGACAGGGGGTGTTGGAGACCCAGTACTTC	CASSLNGQGVLETQYF
-	TRBV6-2/TRBV6-3	TRBD1	TRBJ1-2	TGTGCCATCCAGGGACAGATGACGCATGGCTACACCTTC	CAIQGQMTHGYTF
-	TRBV3-1	-	TRBJ2-2	TGTGCCAGCAGCCAAGCGGGACACTCCGGGGAGCTGTTTTTT	CASSQAGHSGELFF
few	TRBV19	TRBD2	TRBJ2-1	TGTGCCAGTAGTGTTAGCGGGAGGGCCGACAATGAGCAGTTCTTC	CASSVSGRADNEQFF
few	TRBV27	TRBD1	TRBJ2-7	TGTGCCAGCAGTTTACTGTTCCCCTCCGGGACAGGGGGGGACGAGCAGTACTTC	CASSLLFPSGTGGDEQYF
few	TRBV5-1	-	TRBJ2-5	TGCGCCAGCAGTTCCCCTGGACAGAGACAAGAGACCCAGTACTTC	CASSSPGQRQETQYF
few	TRBV19	-	TRBJ1-5	TGTGCCAGTAGTATAGGGGCTCAGCCCCAGCATTTT	CASSIGAQPQHF
few	TRBV3-1	-	TRBJ2-2	TGTGCCAGCAGCCGTGTCAGCCAGGGACTGAACACCGGGGAGCTGTTTTTT	CASSRVSQGLNTGELFF
many	TRBV29-1	-	TRBJ1-1	TGCAGCGGCAAGACAGGATTGAACACTGAAGCTTTCTTT	CSGKTGLNTEAFF
-	TRBV28	-	TRBJ2-2	TGTGCCAGCAGCCCAAGCGGAGCGAAGGACACCGGGGAGCTGTTTTTT	CASSPSGAKDTGELFF